The next 7 T cell receptor beta chains were all read from a single sample in a study of blood T cell repertoires in COVID-19. Using immunoSEQ multiplex PCR, the repertoire was profiled, and TCRdb retains in-frame clones only, with some absent. The table includes about 45,000 clones, about 80% detected once. The sample comprised peripheral blood. These TCRs come from a human donor in a cohort sampled during active COVID-19.

The V and J genes are TRBV7-9 and TRBJ2-1, with 12 positions matching TRBD2. The germline gives CDR1 SEHNR, CDR2 FQNEAQ (reference sequence). The CDR3 loop spans 15 amino acids. The V gene end was trimmed by 1 base and the J gene end by 8 bases; junction bases not matched to a gene: 3. The CDR3 spells CASSLGRTSGDEQFF. CDR3 DNA: TGTGCCAGCAGCTTAGGCCGGACTAGCGGGGATGAGCAGTTCTTC.

V is TRBV19 and J is TRBJ1-1; D might be TRBD1 (5 bases). Germline CDR1 is LNHDA and CDR2 is SQIVND (reference sequence). The V end was cut by 6 bases, the J end by 0 bases, with 23 bases between. The CDR3 is 18 residues long. The CDR3 DNA follows: TGTGCCAGTAGCCCCCGGGAGGGGCCAGGGCCTATGAACACTGAAGCTTTCTTT. Its protein product is CASSPREGPGPMNTEAFF.

This clone has only one observation. The chain couples TRBV7-3 to TRBJ2-3, with 8 bases lining up with TRBD2. V dropped 6 bases and J dropped 0; count of bases not matched to a gene: 2. Looked up from germline, CDR1 is SGHTA and CDR2 is FQGTGA. The CDR3 consists of 14 residues. In DNA form, the CDR3 reads TGTGCCAGCAGTTTAGCGGGGAGCACAGATACGCAGTATTTT. Its translation: CASSLAGSTDTQYF.

The chain uses TRBV5-5 and TRBJ1-2; 8 bases are a match to TRBD1. Losses at the gene ends were 1 base for V and 6 bases for J; bases not matched to a gene: 8. The CDR3 consists of 15 residues. Germline CDR1 SGHKS, CDR2 YYEKEE (reference sequence). DNA of the CDR3: TGTGCCAGCAGCTTGACAGGGGGGGAACGGGATGGCTACACCTTC. It translates to CASSLTGGERDGYTF.

The V call is TRBV5-1, the J call TRBJ1-5; 11 nucleotides align to TRBD1. There are 14 residues in the CDR3. After removal of 4 bases from V and 4 bases from J, the junction contained 1 base not matched to a gene. Germline V lookup: CDR1 SGHRS, CDR2 YFSETQ. The CDR3 spells CASSGTGGNQPQHF. CDR3 sequence (DNA): TGCGCCAGCAGCGGGACAGGGGGAAATCAGCCCCAGCATTTT.

This clone occurred once. The chain uses TRBV4-1 and TRBJ2-1, with TRBD2 identical over 7 bases. Trimming removed 1 base from V and 1 base from J; junction bases left unmatched: 4. Germline-derived CDR1 and CDR2 are MGHRA and YSYEKL. There are 16 residues in the CDR3. CDR3 residues: CASSQGVGGSYNEQFF. For the CDR3, the DNA is TGCGCCAGCAGCCAAGGGGTGGGAGGGTCCTACAATGAGCAGTTCTTC.

V gene TRBV6-1 combines with J gene TRBJ2-1, with TRBD2 matching 9 bases. In germline, CDR1 is MNHNS, CDR2 SASEGT. V lost 2 bases, J lost 10 bases, and 9 bases stayed unmatched. The CDR3 consists of 15 residues. The DNA of the CDR3 is TGTGCCAGCAGTGAACTTTTGGCTAGCGGGGACGAGCAGTTCTTC. As protein: CASSELLASGDEQFF.